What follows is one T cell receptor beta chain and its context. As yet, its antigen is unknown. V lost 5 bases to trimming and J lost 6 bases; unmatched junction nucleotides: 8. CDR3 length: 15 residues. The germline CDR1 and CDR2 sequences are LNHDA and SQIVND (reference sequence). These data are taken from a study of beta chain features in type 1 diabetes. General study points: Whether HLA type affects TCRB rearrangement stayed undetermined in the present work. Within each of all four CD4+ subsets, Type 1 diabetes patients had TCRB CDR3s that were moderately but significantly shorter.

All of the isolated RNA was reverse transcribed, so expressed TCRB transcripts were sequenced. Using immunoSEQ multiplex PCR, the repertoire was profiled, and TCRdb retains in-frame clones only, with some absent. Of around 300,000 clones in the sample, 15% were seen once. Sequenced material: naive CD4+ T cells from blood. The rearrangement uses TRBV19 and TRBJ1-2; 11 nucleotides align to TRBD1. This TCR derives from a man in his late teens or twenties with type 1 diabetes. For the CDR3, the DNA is TGTGCCAGTAGTGGACAGGGGGCAACGGTCCATGGCTACACCTTC. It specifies CASSGQGATVHGYTF.